This T cell receptor (beta chain) was identified during a study of radiotherapy plus CTLA-4 blockade in lung cancer. Trimming pared 0 bases from V and 11 bases from J, leaving 17 bases between. CDR1 is LNHNV, CDR2 YYDKDF, per germline (reference sequence). The CDR3 is made up of 15 amino acids. Generated by immunoSEQ multiplex PCR, the TCRdb table keeps only in-frame clones and is missing some. The sample yields tens of thousands of clones, about four fifths seen once. There are a few counts of this clone. This receptor was taken from a human donor with non-small cell lung cancer who had stable disease on radiotherapy plus ipilimumab. V is TRBV15 and J is TRBJ1-5; TRBD1 might be the D (6 bases). The source material was peripheral blood, sampled from a patient treated with radiotherapy plus ipilimumab. The CDR3 DNA is TGTGCCACCAGCAGAGATCGGTCCCGGGGGGCCTCCCAGCATTTT. Protein sequence: CATSRDRSRGASQHF.